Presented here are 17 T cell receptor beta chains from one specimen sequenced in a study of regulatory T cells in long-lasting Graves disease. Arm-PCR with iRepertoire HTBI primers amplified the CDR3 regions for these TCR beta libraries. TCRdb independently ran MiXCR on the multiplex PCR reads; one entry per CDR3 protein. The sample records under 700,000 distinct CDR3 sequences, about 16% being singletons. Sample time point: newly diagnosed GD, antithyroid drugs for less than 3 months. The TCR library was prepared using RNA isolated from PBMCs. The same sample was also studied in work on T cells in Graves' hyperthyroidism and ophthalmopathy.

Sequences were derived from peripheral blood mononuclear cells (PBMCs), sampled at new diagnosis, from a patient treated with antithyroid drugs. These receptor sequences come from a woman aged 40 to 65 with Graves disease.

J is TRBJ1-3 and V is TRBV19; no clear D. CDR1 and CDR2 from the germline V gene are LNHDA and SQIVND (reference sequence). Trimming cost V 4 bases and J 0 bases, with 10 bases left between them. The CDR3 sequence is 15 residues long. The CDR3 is CASSRTAISGNTIYF. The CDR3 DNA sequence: TGTGCCAGTAGTAGAACAGCCATCTCTGGAAACACCATATATTTT. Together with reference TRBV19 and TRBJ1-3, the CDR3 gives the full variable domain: DGGITQSPKYLFRKEGQNVTLSCEQNLNHDAMYWYRQDPGQGLRLIYYSQIVNDFQKGDIAEGYSVSREKKESFPLTVTSAQKNPTAFYLCASSRTAISGNTIYFGEGSWLTVV.

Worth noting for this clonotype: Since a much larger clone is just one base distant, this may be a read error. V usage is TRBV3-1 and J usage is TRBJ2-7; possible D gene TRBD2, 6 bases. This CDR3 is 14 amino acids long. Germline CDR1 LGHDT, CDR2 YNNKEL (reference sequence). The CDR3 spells CANSPSRAGYEQYF. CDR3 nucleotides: TGTGCCAACAGCCCCTCCCGCGCGGGGTACGAGCAGTACTTC.

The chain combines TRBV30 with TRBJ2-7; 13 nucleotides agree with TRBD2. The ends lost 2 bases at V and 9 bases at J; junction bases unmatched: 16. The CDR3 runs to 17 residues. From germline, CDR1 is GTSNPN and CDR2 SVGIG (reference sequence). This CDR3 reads CAWSRPVSGLAGRLQYF. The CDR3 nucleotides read TGTGCCTGGAGTAGGCCCGTCTCGGGACTAGCGGGACGACTGCAGTACTTC.

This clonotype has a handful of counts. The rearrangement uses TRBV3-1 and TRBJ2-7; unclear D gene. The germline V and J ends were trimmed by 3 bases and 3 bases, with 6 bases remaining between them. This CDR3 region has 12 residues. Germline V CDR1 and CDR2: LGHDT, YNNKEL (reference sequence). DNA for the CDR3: TGTGCCAGCAGCCACGGTGACTACGAGCAGTACTTC. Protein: CASSHGDYEQYF.

The DNA for the CDR3 is TGTGCCAGCAGCGTAGGAGGCTTCCAAGAGACCCAGTACTTC. Its protein product is CASSVGGFQETQYF. V gene TRBV9 combines with J gene TRBJ2-5; no clear D gene. V lost 0 bases and J 1 base, leaving 7 bases between the germline ends. The CDR3 extends over 14 amino acids. Germline CDR1 SGDLS, CDR2 YYNGEE.

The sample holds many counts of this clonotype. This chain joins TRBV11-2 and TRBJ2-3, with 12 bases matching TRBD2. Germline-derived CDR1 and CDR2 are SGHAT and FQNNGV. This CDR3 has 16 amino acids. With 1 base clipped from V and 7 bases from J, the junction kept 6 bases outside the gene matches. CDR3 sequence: CASSLASGGAINTQYF. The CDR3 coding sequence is TGTGCCAGCAGCTTAGCTAGCGGGGGGGCCATAAATACGCAGTATTTT.

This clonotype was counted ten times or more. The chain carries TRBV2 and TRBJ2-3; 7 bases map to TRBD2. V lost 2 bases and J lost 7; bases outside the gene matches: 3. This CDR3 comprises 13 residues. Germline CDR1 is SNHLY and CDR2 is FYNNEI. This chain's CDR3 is CASSEPSGYTQYF. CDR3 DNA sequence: TGTGCCAGCAGTGAACCTAGCGGCTATACGCAGTATTTT.

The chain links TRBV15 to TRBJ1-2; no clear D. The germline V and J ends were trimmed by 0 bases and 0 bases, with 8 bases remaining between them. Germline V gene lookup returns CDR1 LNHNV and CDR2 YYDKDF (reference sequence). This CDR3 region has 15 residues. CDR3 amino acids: CATSRDGSANYGYTF. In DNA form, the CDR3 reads TGTGCCACCAGCAGAGATGGGTCGGCTAACTATGGCTACACCTTC.

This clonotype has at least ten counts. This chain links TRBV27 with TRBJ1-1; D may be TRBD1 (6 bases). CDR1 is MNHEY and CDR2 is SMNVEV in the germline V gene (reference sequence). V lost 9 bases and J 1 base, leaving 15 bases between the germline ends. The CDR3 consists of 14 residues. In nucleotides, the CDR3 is TGTGCCAGTGGGGGGGGGGGGGCGAACACTGAAGCTTTCTTT. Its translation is CASGGGGANTEAFF.

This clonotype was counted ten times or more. Here the CDR3 DNA reads TGTGCCAGCAGTGGATCAGCGGAGCTCACAGATACGCAGTATTTT. It codes for CASSGSAELTDTQYF. The V and J genes are TRBV2 and TRBJ2-3; D perhaps matches TRBD2 (5 bases). Germline loops: CDR1 SNHLY, CDR2 FYNNEI. The CDR3 is 15 amino acids. Between the trimmed V and J ends, which lost 4 bases and 2 bases, there was a span of 13 bases.

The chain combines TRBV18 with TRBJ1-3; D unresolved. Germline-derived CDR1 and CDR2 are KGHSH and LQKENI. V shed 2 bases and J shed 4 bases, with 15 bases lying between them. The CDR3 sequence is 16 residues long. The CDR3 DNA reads TGTGCCAGCTCACCAACTTCACATTCCGGGGGAAACACCATATATTTT. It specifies CASSPTSHSGGNTIYF.

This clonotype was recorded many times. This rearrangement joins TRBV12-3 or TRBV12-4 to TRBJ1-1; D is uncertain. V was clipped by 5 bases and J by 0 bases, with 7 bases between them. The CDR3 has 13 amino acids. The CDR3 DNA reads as TGTGCCAGCAGTAACCTCTTGAACACTGAAGCTTTCTTT. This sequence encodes CASSNLLNTEAFF.

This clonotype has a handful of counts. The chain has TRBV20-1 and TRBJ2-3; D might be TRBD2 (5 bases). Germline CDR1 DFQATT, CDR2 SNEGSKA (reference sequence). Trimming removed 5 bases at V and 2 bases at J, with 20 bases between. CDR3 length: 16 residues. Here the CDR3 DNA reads TGCAGTGCTCCATCACTAGTTTCCGCGTACACAGATACGCAGTATTTT. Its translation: CSAPSLVSAYTDTQYF.

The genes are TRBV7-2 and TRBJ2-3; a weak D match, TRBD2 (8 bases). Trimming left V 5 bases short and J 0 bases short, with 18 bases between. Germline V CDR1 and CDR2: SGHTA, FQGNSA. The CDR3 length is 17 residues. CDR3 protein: CASSPGRGRGSTDTQYF. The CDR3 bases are TGTGCCAGCAGCCCCGGGAGGGGGCGGGGGAGCACAGATACGCAGTATTTT.

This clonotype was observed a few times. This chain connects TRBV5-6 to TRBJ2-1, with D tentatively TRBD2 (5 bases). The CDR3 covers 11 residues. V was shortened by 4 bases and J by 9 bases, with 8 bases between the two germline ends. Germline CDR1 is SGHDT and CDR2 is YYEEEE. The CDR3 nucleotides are TGTGCCAGCAGCCCGGGGATTGAGCAGTTCTTC. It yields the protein CASSPGIEQFF.

The CDR3 DNA is TGTGCCAGCAGTTTACGGACAGGGGGTCGAGAGACCCAGTACTTC. Translation gives CASSLRTGGRETQYF. V and J are TRBV28 and TRBJ2-7; 10 nucleotides align to TRBD1. The better agreement between TRBJ2-5 and the DNA end casts doubt on the J call. The length of the CDR3 is 15 residues. Germline V gives CDR1 MDHEN, CDR2 SYDVKM.

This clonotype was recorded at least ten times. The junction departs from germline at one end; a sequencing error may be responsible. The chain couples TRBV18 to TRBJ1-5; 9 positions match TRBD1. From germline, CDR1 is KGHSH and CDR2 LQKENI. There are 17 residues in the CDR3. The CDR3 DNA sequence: TGTGCCAGCTCTCCACTGCCGGGACAGGGCGGCAATCAGCCCCAGCATTTT. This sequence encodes CASSPLPGQGGNQPQHF.